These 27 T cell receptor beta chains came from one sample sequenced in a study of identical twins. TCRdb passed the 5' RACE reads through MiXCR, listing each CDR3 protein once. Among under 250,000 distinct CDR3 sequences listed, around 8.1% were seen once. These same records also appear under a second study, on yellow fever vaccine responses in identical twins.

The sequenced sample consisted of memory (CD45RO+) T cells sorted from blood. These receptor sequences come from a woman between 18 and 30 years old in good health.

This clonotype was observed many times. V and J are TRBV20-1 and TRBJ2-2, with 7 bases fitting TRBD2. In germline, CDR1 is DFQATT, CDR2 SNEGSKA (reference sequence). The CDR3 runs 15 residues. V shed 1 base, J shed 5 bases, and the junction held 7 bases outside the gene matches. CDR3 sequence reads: CSARAPGSGTGELFF. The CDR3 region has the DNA TGCAGTGCTAGAGCCCCAGGTAGCGGGACCGGGGAGCTGTTTTTT.

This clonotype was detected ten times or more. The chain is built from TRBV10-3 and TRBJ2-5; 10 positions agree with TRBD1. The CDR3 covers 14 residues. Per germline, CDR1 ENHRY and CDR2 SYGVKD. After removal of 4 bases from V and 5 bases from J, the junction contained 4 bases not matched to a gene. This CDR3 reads CAISARDRGETQYF. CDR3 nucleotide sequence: TGTGCCATCAGTGCCCGGGACAGGGGTGAGACCCAGTACTTC.

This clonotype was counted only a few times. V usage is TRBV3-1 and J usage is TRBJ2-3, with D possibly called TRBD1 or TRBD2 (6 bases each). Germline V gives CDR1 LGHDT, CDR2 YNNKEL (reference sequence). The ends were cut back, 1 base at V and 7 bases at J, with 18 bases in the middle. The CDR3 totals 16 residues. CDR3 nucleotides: TGTGCCAGCAGCCAAGGGGGGCAGCGGACTACCAATACGCAGTATTTT. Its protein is CASSQGGQRTTNTQYF.

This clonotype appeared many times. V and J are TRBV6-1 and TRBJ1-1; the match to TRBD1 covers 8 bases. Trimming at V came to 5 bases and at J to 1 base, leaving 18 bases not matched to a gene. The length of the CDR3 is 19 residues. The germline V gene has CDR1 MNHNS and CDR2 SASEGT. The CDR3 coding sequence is TGTGCCAGCAGTATAGCTACCGGGACAGGCTATAAGAGGAACACTGAAGCTTTCTTT. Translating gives CASSIATGTGYKRNTEAFF.

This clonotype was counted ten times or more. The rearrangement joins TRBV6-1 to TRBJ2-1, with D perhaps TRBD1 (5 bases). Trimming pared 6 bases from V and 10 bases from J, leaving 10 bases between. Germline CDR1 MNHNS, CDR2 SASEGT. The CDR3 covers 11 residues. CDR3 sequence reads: CASRQQDEQFF. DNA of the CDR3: TGTGCCAGCAGGCAACAGGACGAGCAGTTCTTC.

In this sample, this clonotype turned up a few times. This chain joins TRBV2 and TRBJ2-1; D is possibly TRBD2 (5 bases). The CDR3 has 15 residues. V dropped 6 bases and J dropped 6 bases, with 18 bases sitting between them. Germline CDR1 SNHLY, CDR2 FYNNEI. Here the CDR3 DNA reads TGTGCCAGCAGGACCGGGCCCCAGGCGGGCAATGAGCAGTTCTTC. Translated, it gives CASRTGPQAGNEQFF. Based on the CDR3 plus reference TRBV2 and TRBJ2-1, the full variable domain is EPEVTQTPSHQVTQMGQEVILRCVPISNHLYFYWYRQILGQKVEFLVSFYNNEISEKSEIFDDQFSVERPDGSNFTLKIRSTKLEDSAMYFCASRTGPQAGNEQFFGPGTRLTVL.

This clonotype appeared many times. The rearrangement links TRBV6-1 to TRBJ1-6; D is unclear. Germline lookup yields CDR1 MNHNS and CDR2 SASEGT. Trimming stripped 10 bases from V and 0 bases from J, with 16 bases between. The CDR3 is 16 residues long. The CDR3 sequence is CATRTPAGSYNSPLHF. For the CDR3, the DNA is TGTGCCACGCGAACCCCCGCGGGCTCCTATAATTCACCCCTCCACTTT.

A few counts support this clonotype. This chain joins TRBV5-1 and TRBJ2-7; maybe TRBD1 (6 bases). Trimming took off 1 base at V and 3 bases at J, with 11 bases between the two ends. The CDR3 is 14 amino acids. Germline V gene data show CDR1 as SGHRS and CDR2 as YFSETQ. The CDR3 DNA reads TGCGCCAGCAGCTTGAGGCAGGGGATCTACGAGCAGTACTTC. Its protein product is CASSLRQGIYEQYF.

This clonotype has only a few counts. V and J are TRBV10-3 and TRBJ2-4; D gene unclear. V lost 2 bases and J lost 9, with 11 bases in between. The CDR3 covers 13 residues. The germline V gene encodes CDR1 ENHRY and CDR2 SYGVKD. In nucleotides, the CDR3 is TGTGCCATCAGTGAGCAAAAATGGGGCATTCAGTACTTC. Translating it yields CAISEQKWGIQYF.

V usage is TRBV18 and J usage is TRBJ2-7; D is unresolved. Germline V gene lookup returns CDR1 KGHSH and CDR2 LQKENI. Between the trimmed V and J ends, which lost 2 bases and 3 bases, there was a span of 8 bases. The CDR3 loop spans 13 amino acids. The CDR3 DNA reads TGTGCCAGCTCACCAGGGTCCGGCTACGAGCAGTACTTC. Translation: CASSPGSGYEQYF.

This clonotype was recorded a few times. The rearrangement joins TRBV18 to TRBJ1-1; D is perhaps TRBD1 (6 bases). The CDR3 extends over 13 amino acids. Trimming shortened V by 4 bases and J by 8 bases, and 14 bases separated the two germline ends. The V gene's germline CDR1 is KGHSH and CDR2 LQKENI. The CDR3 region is CASSLGQTAEAFF. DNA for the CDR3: TGTGCCAGCTCACTAGGACAGACCGCCGAAGCTTTCTTT.

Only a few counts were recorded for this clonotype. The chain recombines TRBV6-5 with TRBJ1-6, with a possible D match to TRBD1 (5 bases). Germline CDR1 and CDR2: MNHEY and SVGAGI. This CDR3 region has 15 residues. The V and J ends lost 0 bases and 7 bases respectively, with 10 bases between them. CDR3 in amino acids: CASSYSRQPNSPLHF. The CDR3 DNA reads TGTGCCAGCAGTTACTCACGACAGCCGAATTCACCCCTCCACTTT.

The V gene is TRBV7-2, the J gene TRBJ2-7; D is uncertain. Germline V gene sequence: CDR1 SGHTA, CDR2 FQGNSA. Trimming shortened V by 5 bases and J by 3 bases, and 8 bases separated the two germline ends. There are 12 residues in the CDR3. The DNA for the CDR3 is TGTGCCAGCAGCCCCAACGGCTACGAGCAGTACTTC. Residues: CASSPNGYEQYF.

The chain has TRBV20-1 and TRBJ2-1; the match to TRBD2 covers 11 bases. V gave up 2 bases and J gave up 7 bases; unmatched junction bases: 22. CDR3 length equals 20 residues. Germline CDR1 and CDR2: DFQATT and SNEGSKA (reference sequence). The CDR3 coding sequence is TGCAGTGCTAGAACAGGGGGCGTAGCGGGAGGGCGATATTCACCAAATGAGCAGTTCTTC. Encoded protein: CSARTGGVAGGRYSPNEQFF.

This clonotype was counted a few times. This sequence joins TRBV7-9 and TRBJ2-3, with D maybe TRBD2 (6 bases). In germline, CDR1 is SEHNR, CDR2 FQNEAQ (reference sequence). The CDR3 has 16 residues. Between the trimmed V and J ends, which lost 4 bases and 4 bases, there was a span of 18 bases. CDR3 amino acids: CASSSYLRGRSDTQYF. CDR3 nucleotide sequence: TGTGCCAGCAGCTCTTACTTGCGGGGTCGGTCAGATACGCAGTATTTT. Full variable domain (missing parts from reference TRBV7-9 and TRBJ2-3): DTGVSQNPRHKITKRGQNVTFRCDPISEHNRLYWYRQTLGQGPEFLTYFQNEAQLEKSRLLSDRFSAERPKGSFSTLEIQRTEQGDSAMYLCASSSYLRGRSDTQYFGPGTRLTVL.

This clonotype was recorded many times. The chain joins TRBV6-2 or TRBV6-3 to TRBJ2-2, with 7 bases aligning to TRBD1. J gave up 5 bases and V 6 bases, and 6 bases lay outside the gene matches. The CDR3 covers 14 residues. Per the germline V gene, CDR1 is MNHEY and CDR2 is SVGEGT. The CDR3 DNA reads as TGTGCCAGCAGGGGGCAGGGGGATACCGGGGAGCTGTTTTTT. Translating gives CASRGQGDTGELFF.

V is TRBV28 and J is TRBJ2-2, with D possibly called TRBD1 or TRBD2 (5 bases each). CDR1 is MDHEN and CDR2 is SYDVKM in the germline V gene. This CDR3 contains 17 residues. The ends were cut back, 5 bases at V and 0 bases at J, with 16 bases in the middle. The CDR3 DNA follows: TGTGCCAGCAGTGAAACCGGGACCACGGCGAACACCGGGGAGCTGTTTTTT. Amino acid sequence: CASSETGTTANTGELFF. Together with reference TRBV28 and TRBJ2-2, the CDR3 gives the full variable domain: DVKVTQSSRYLVKRTGEKVFLECVQDMDHENMFWYRQDPGLGLRLIYFSYDVKMKEKGDIPEGYSVSREKKERFSLILESASTNQTSMYLCASSETGTTANTGELFFGEGSRLTVL.

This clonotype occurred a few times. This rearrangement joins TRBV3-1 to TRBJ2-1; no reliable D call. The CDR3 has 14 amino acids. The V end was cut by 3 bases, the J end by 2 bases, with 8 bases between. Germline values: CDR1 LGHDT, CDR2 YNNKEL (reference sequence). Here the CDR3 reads CASSHRVAYNEQFF. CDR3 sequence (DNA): TGTGCCAGCAGCCATAGGGTAGCCTACAATGAGCAGTTCTTC.

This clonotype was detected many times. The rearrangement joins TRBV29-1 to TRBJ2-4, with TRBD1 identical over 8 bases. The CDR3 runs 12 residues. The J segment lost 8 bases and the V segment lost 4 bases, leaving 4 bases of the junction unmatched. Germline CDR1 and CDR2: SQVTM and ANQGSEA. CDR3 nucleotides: TGCAGCGTTGGGACAGGGACGTACATTCAGTACTTC. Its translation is CSVGTGTYIQYF. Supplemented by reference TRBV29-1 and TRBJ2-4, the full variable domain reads SAVISQKPSRDICQRGTSLTIQCQVDSQVTMMFWYRQQPGQSLTLIATANQGSEATYESGFVIDKFPISRPNLTFSTLTVSNMSPEDSSIYLCSVGTGTYIQYFGAGTRLSVL.

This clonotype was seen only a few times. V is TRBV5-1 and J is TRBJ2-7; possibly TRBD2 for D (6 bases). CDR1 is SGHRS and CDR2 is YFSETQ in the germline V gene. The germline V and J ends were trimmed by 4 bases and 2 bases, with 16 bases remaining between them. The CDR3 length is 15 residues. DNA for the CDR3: TGCGCCAGCAGCGTAGTTAGCGGCCAAGCCTACGAGCAGTACTTC. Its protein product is CASSVVSGQAYEQYF.

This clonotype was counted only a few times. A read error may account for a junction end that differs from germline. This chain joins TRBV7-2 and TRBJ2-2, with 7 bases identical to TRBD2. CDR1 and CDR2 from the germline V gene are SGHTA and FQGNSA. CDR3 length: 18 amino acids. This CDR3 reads CASSLAVGQALNTGELFF. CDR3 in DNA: TGTGCCAGCAGCCTAGCGGTGGGGCAGGCCCTAAACACCGGGGAGCTGTTTTTT.

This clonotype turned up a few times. This chain's CDR3 is CSAGSPLHF. CDR3 bases: TGCAGTGCTGGGTCACCCCTCCACTTT. V is TRBV20-1 and J is TRBJ1-6, with D hard to call. Germline loops: CDR1 DFQATT, CDR2 SNEGSKA (reference sequence). Trimming took off 5 bases at V and 10 bases at J, with 3 bases between the two ends. The CDR3 loop spans 9 amino acids.

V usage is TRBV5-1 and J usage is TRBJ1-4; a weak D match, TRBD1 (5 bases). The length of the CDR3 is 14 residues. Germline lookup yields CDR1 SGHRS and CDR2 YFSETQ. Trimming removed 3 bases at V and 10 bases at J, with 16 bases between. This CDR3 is CASSSGTVIGKLFF. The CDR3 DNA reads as TGCGCCAGCAGCTCCGGGACGGTGATTGGAAAACTGTTTTTT.

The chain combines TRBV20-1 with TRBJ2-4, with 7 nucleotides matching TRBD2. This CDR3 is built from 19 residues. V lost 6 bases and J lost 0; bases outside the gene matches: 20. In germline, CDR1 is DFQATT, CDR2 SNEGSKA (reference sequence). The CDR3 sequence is CSALWGGTLAVQAKNIQYF. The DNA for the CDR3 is TGCAGTGCGCTGTGGGGGGGGACCCTAGCGGTCCAAGCCAAAAACATTCAGTACTTC.

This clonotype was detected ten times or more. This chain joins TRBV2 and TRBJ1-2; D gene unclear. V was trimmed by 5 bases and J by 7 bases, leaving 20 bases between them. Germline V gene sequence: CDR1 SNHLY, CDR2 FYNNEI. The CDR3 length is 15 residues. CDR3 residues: CASSPSEANKGGYTF. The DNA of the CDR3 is TGTGCCAGCAGTCCGTCTGAGGCAAACAAAGGTGGCTACACCTTC. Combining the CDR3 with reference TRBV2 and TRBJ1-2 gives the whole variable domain EPEVTQTPSHQVTQMGQEVILRCVPISNHLYFYWYRQILGQKVEFLVSFYNNEISEKSEIFDDQFSVERPDGSNFTLKIRSTKLEDSAMYFCASSPSEANKGGYTFGSGTRLTVV.

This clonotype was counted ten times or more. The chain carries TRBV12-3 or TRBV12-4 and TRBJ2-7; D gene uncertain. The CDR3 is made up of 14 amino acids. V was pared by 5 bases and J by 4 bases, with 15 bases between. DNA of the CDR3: TGTGCCAGCAGTCCCCAACCTAACAGTTACGAGCAGTACTTC. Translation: CASSPQPNSYEQYF.

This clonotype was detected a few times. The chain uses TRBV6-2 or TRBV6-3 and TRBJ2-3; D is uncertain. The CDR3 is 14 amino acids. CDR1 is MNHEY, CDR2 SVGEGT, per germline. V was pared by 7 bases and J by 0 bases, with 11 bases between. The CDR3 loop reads CASKLPPSTDTQYF. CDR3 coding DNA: TGTGCCAGCAAGCTACCCCCTAGCACAGATACGCAGTATTTT.